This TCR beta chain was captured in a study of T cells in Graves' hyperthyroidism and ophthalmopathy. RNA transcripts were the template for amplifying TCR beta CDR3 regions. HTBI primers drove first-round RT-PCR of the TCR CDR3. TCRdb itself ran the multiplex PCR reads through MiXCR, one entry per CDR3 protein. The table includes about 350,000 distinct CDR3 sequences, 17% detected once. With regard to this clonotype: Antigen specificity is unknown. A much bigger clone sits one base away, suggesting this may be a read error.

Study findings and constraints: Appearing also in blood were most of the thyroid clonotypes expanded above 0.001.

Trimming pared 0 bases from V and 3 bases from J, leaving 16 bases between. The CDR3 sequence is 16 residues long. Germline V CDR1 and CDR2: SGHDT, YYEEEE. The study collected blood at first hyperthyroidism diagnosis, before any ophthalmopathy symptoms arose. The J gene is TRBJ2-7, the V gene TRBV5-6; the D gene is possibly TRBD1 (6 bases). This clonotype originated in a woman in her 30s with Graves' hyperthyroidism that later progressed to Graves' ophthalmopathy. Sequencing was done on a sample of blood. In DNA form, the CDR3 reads TGTGCCAGCAGCTTGGCGGCAGGGGAGCCCTACTACGAGCAGTACTTC. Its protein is CASSLAAGEPYYEQYF.